These 8 T cell receptor beta chains were all obtained from the same sample, sequenced in a study of shared clonotypes between healthy human individuals. Here immunoSEQ multiplex PCR was the method, and the copy in TCRdb shows in-frame clones only, minus some. Of about 2.1 million clones in the sample, over 85% are singletons; the top ten hold around 1.7%. Positively selected for CCR7, the CD45RO-negative cells used as naive CD8 cells excluded terminally differentiated effector memory CD45RA+ cells. The sample consisted of naive CD8+ T cells from PBMCs. These receptors were obtained from a young man in good health. Some clones in this sample may be carry-over from other donors' samples.

The rearrangement uses TRBV9 and TRBJ2-3; TRBD1 agrees at 9 bases. Germline values: CDR1 SGDLS, CDR2 YYNGEE. V lost 5 bases, J lost 3 bases, and 10 bases stayed unmatched. This CDR3 is built from 16 residues. CDR3 sequence reads: CASSHNKDRGTDTQYF. The CDR3 nucleotides read TGTGCCAGCAGTCATAACAAGGACAGGGGAACAGATACGCAGTATTTT.

The chain recombines TRBV6-6 with TRBJ1-2; 10 bases align to TRBD1. Germline CDR1 and CDR2: MNHNY and SVGAGI (reference sequence). The CDR3 is made up of 13 amino acids. V trimming: 7 bases; J trimming: 7 bases; junction bases outside the gene matches: 6. The CDR3 loop is CASNRDRGFGYTF. The CDR3 nucleotides read TGTGCCAGCAACCGGGACAGGGGCTTTGGCTACACCTTC.

The V and J genes are TRBV7-9 and TRBJ2-7; D perhaps matches TRBD2 (6 bases). The ends were cut back, 2 bases at V and 0 bases at J, with 14 bases in the middle. The length of the CDR3 is 16 residues. Germline assignment: CDR1 SEHNR and CDR2 FQNEAQ (reference sequence). The CDR3 is CASSLPGSSPSYEQYF. CDR3 DNA sequence: TGTGCCAGCAGCTTACCCGGGAGTTCACCCTCCTACGAGCAGTACTTC.

The CDR3 spells CASSPRLALSTDTQYF. The CDR3, as DNA: TGTGCCAGCAGTCCGAGACTAGCACTTAGCACAGATACGCAGTATTTT. The genes are TRBV27 and TRBJ2-3, with TRBD2 matching over 7 bases. The CDR3 covers 16 residues. Trimming removed 5 bases from V and 0 bases from J; junction bases left unmatched: 8. Looked up from germline, CDR1 is MNHEY and CDR2 is SMNVEV (reference sequence).

In the case of this clone: Other DNA sequences in this sample translate to the same CDR3. The CDR3 is CAISESRGNYEQYF. CDR3 sequence (DNA): TGTGCCATCAGTGAGTCAAGGGGAAACTACGAGCAGTACTTC. The rearrangement joins TRBV10-3 to TRBJ2-7, with D possibly TRBD1 on 5 matching bases. The CDR3 loop spans 14 amino acids. Trimming shortened V by 0 bases and J by 3 bases, and 9 bases separated the two germline ends. Germline V gives CDR1 ENHRY, CDR2 SYGVKD.

V gene TRBV10-3 combines with J gene TRBJ2-1, with no clear D. The CDR3 length is 15 residues. The germline CDR1 and CDR2 sequences are ENHRY and SYGVKD. Trimming removed 0 bases from V and 4 bases from J, with 10 bases in between. DNA for the CDR3: TGTGCCATCAGTGAGTCTTCAGACGGATACAATGAGCAGTTCTTC. This encodes CAISESSDGYNEQFF.

The gene calls are TRBV9 and TRBJ2-3; D gene ambiguous. Looked up from germline, CDR1 is SGDLS and CDR2 is YYNGEE. CDR3 length equals 13 residues. The V gene lost 4 bases and the J gene lost 3 bases, with 9 bases spanning the gap. CDR3 in DNA: TGTGCCAGCAGCCAAGTTCAAACAGATACGCAGTATTTT. This translates into CASSQVQTDTQYF. The full variable domain, rest sourced from reference TRBV9 and TRBJ2-3, is DSGVTQTPKHLITATGQRVTLRCSPRSGDLSVYWYQQSLDQGLQFLIQYYNGEERAKGNILERFSAQQFPDLHSELNLSSLELGDSALYFCASSQVQTDTQYFGPGTRLTVL.

V is TRBV9 and J is TRBJ2-7, with 7 nucleotides matching TRBD1. The V segment lost 4 bases and the J segment 3 bases; nucleotides outside the gene matches: 4. Germline loops: CDR1 SGDLS, CDR2 YYNGEE. This CDR3 spans 13 amino acids. The CDR3 sequence is CASSTQGSYEQYF. The DNA of the CDR3 is TGTGCCAGCAGCACACAGGGGAGCTACGAGCAGTACTTC.